These 26 T cell receptor beta chains share one sample of origin, sequenced in a study of blood T cell repertoires in COVID-19. Assay used: immunoSEQ multiplex PCR; TCRdb lists only in-frame clones, some missing. The data show 40,000 to 50,000 clones, around 81% seen once. The source material was peripheral blood. The receptors originated from a man between 40 and 49 years old with active or convalescent COVID-19.

The V and J genes are TRBV11-2 and TRBJ2-2; D may be TRBD2 (5 bases). Germline V gene lookup returns CDR1 SGHAT and CDR2 FQNNGV. V was trimmed by 1 base and J by 4 bases, leaving 16 bases between them. There are 17 residues in the CDR3. The CDR3 region is CASSLGGPRGGTGELFF. CDR3 nucleotide sequence: TGTGCCAGCAGCTTAGGAGGCCCGCGAGGAGGCACCGGGGAGCTGTTTTTT.

The V and J genes are TRBV2 and TRBJ1-3, with 8 bases lining up with TRBD1. V was pared by 3 bases and J by 4 bases, with 5 bases of the junction left unmatched. CDR3 length: 15 residues. The germline gives CDR1 SNHLY, CDR2 FYNNEI. Here the CDR3 reads CASSDFRGQGNTIYF. As DNA, the CDR3 is TGTGCCAGCAGTGACTTCAGGGGGCAAGGAAACACCATATATTTT.

This chain links TRBV3-1 (or the pseudogene TRBV3-2) with TRBJ1-1; D remains unclear. The CDR3 loop spans 13 amino acids. V was pared by 3 bases and J by 6 bases, with 11 bases between. Germline V gives CDR1 LGHDT, CDR2 YNNKEL (reference sequence). The CDR3 DNA reads TGTGCCAGCAGCCAGACACCTCTTCCTGAAGCTTTCTTT. Translated, it gives CASSQTPLPEAFF.

The rearrangement uses TRBV11-1 and TRBJ1-6, with a possible D match to TRBD1 (6 bases). Germline V gene sequence: CDR1 SGHAT, CDR2 FQDESV (reference sequence). With 5 bases removed from V and 6 bases from J, the gap between germline ends came to 11 bases. CDR3 length: 14 amino acids. CDR3 bases: TGTGCCAGCAGCGCTCGACAGGTTAATTCACCCCTCCACTTT. Amino acids: CASSARQVNSPLHF.

The chain employs TRBV11-3 and TRBJ1-2, with D possibly being TRBD1 (6 bases). Trimming stripped 3 bases from V and 8 bases from J, with 16 bases between. Germline V CDR1 and CDR2: SGHNT, YENEEA. The CDR3 contains 14 residues. The chain's CDR3 is CASSFDRTQAGYTF. DNA for the CDR3: TGTGCCAGCAGCTTCGACAGGACCCAGGCGGGCTACACCTTC.

The rearrangement uses TRBV5-1 and TRBJ2-1; D possibly corresponds to TRBD2 (6 bases). The length of the CDR3 is 16 residues. Germline loops: CDR1 SGHRS, CDR2 YFSETQ. Between the trimmed V and J ends, which lost 4 bases and 3 bases, there was a span of 17 bases. Here the CDR3 reads CASSPGVPSSYNEQFF. The CDR3 DNA reads as TGCGCCAGCAGCCCGGGGGTCCCCTCAAGCTACAATGAGCAGTTCTTC.

The V call is TRBV29-1, the J call TRBJ1-2; D possibly corresponds to TRBD1 (6 bases). Per germline, CDR1 SQVTM and CDR2 ANQGSEA. V lost 7 bases to trimming and J lost 5 bases, with 11 bases between them. This CDR3 has 11 amino acids. CDR3 bases: TGCAGCGCCCCGGGACAATATGGCTACACCTTC. Protein: CSAPGQYGYTF.

Here the CDR3 DNA reads TGTGCCAGCAGTTACCCCCTCGGGACAGGCTACACCTTC. It translates to CASSYPLGTGYTF. The rearrangement links TRBV6-2 or TRBV6-3 to TRBJ1-2, with D possibly TRBD1 on 6 matching bases. Germline V gene lookup returns CDR1 MNHEY and CDR2 SVGEGT. This CDR3 spans 13 amino acids. V shed 2 bases and J shed 8 bases, with 12 bases lying between them.

This CDR3 is CASSSDFSYEQYF. The CDR3 DNA reads as TGTGCCAGCAGCTCGGACTTTTCCTACGAGCAGTACTTC. The V and J genes are TRBV13 and TRBJ2-7; TRBD2 is a possible D gene (5 bases). The length of the CDR3 is 13 residues. Trimming pared 4 bases from V and 1 base from J, leaving 8 bases between. The germline CDR1 and CDR2 sequences are PRHDT and FYEKMQ (reference sequence).

The rearrangement joins TRBV2 to TRBJ1-5; TRBD1 aligns across 8 bases. The V gene end was trimmed by 1 base and the J gene end by 5 bases; junction bases not matched to a gene: 10. The CDR3 contains 17 residues. Per the germline V gene, CDR1 is SNHLY and CDR2 is FYNNEI. The DNA for the CDR3 is TGTGCCAGCAGTGAAGTAGGTGGACAGGGAGTCGATCAGCCCCAGCATTTT. Its protein is CASSEVGGQGVDQPQHF.

The genes are TRBV30 and TRBJ2-1; 10 nucleotides line up with TRBD2. The CDR3 consists of 16 residues. V lost 2 bases to trimming and J lost 7 bases; unmatched junction nucleotides: 11. CDR1 is GTSNPN, CDR2 SVGIG, per germline (reference sequence). The CDR3 reads CAWSNEREGRWNEQFF. The CDR3 DNA follows: TGTGCCTGGAGTAACGAGCGGGAGGGCCGATGGAATGAGCAGTTCTTC.

This sequence joins TRBV6-5 and TRBJ1-1, with TRBD1 as a possible D gene (6 bases). Germline-derived CDR1 and CDR2 are MNHEY and SVGAGI. The CDR3 is 15 residues long. V lost 7 bases, J lost 4 bases, and 19 bases lay in between. The CDR3 nucleotides are TGTGCCAGCAACCCCAAGGTAACAGGGACCACTGAAGCTTTCTTT. As protein: CASNPKVTGTTEAFF.

The gene calls are TRBV5-1 and TRBJ1-2; TRBD1 agrees at 10 bases. V dropped 2 bases and J dropped 3; count of bases not matched to a gene: 1. The length of the CDR3 is 14 residues. The germline CDR1 and CDR2 sequences are SGHRS and YFSETQ. The CDR3 here is CASSFGTGDYGYTF. CDR3 bases: TGCGCCAGCAGCTTCGGGACAGGGGACTATGGCTACACCTTC. Full variable domain (rest looked up from reference TRBV5-1 and TRBJ1-2): KAGVTQTPRYLIKTRGQQVTLSCSPISGHRSVSWYQQTPGQGLQFLFEYFSETQRNKGNFPGRFSGRQFSNSRSEMNVSTLELGDSALYLCASSFGTGDYGYTFGSGTRLTVV.

The chain employs TRBV27 and TRBJ1-3; no definite D call. The length of the CDR3 is 16 residues. V was cut by 5 bases and J by 7 bases, with 21 bases left in between. Per germline, CDR1 MNHEY and CDR2 SMNVEV (reference sequence). CDR3 in DNA: TGTGCCAGCAGTCCCCCTCCCGTTATGCCCGGGAACACCATATATTTT. Translation: CASSPPPVMPGNTIYF.

Here the CDR3 reads CASSPSGTQNQPQHF. In DNA, the CDR3 is TGTGCCAGCAGCCCATCCGGGACACAGAATCAGCCCCAGCATTTT. V and J are TRBV5-6 and TRBJ1-5, with a possible D match to TRBD1 (6 bases). CDR1 and CDR2 from the germline V gene are SGHDT and YYEEEE. Trimming left V 4 bases short and J 4 bases short, with 15 bases between. CDR3 length equals 15 residues. Full variable domain (rest looked up from reference TRBV5-6 and TRBJ1-5): DAGVTQSPTHLIKTRGQQVTLRCSPKSGHDTVSWYQQALGQGPQFIFQYYEEEERQRGNFPDRFSGHQFPNYSSELNVNALLLGDSALYLCASSPSGTQNQPQHFGDGTRLSIL.

The rearrangement links TRBV7-8 to TRBJ1-5; TRBD1 aligns across 8 bases. CDR3 length equals 14 residues. The J segment lost 9 bases and the V segment lost 4 bases, leaving 8 bases of the junction unmatched. CDR1 is SGHVS and CDR2 is FQNEAQ in the germline V gene. CDR3 amino acids: CASSSRTGTGPQHF. CDR3 bases: TGTGCCAGCAGCTCCCGGACAGGGACGGGGCCCCAGCATTTT.

This chain joins TRBV28 and TRBJ1-1; TRBD1 is a possible D gene (5 bases). V was cut by 3 bases and J by 5 bases, with 13 bases left in between. Germline CDR1 and CDR2: MDHEN and SYDVKM. The CDR3 extends over 14 amino acids. CDR3 nucleotides: TGTGCCAGCAGTTTTCCAGGAGGGGCGACTGAAGCTTTCTTT. Translating gives CASSFPGGATEAFF.

The rearrangement links TRBV6-1 to TRBJ2-2, with TRBD2 matching 10 bases. The germline V gene encodes CDR1 MNHNS and CDR2 SASEGT. The V and J ends lost 3 bases and 6 bases, in that order; junction bases with no gene match: 4. The CDR3 sequence is 15 residues long. Here the CDR3 DNA reads TGTGCCAGCAGTGAGCTAGCGGGAGTATCCGGGGAGCTGTTTTTT. The encoded protein is CASSELAGVSGELFF.

The rearrangement uses TRBV2 and TRBJ1-1, with D perhaps TRBD1 (6 bases). V dropped 4 bases and J dropped 11 bases, with 20 bases sitting between them. Germline CDR1 reads SNHLY; CDR2 reads FYNNEI. This CDR3 has 14 amino acids. The CDR3 region has the DNA TGTGCCAGCAGTGGACAGGTCCTCACTATTGCGGCTTTCTTT. Protein sequence: CASSGQVLTIAAFF. Based on the CDR3 plus reference TRBV2 and TRBJ1-1, the full variable domain is EPEVTQTPSHQVTQMGQEVILRCVPISNHLYFYWYRQILGQKVEFLVSFYNNEISEKSEIFDDQFSVERPDGSNFTLKIRSTKLEDSAMYFCASSGQVLTIAAFFGQGTRLTVV.

This clone was picked up one time. The J gene is TRBJ2-5, the V gene TRBV15; D gene uncertain. Germline V lookup: CDR1 LNHNV, CDR2 YYDKDF (reference sequence). V lost 0 bases and J lost 2, with 10 bases in between. CDR3 length: 15 amino acids. The CDR3 DNA reads TGTGCCACCAGCAGAGATGGGCACACGCAAGAGACCCAGTACTTC. Translated: CATSRDGHTQETQYF.

This chain links TRBV4-2 with TRBJ2-3, with 14 nucleotides matching TRBD2. V gave up 1 base and J gave up 2 bases; unmatched junction bases: 2. This CDR3 region has 17 residues. The germline CDR1 and CDR2 sequences are LGHNA and YNFKEQ. CDR3 coding DNA: TGTGCCAGCAGCCAAGGACTAGCGGGGGGGCCCACAGATACGCAGTATTTT. This translates into CASSQGLAGGPTDTQYF.

Here the CDR3 reads CASSGTSGGASLNEQFF. The CDR3 DNA is TGTGCCAGCAGTGGGACTAGCGGGGGGGCCTCCTTAAATGAGCAGTTCTTC. This rearrangement joins TRBV28 to TRBJ2-1; 16 positions agree with TRBD2. With V trimmed by 5 bases and J by 7 bases, 8 bases remained unmatched. Germline values: CDR1 MDHEN, CDR2 SYDVKM. This CDR3 is built from 17 residues.

The rearrangement links TRBV19 to TRBJ2-1; no clear D. The CDR3 loop spans 14 amino acids. CDR1 and CDR2 from the germline V gene are LNHDA and SQIVND (reference sequence). The V gene lost 3 bases and the J gene lost 5 bases, with 11 bases spanning the gap. CDR3 in amino acids: CASSMQVLNNEQFF. CDR3 nucleotides: TGTGCCAGTAGTATGCAGGTTCTAAACAATGAGCAGTTCTTC.

This chain uses TRBV6-5 with TRBJ2-2; 7 bases fit TRBD2. In germline, CDR1 is MNHEY, CDR2 SVGAGI. The CDR3 extends over 14 amino acids. The trim removed 8 bases at V and 3 bases at J, leaving 6 bases unmatched. CDR3 residues: CASRTAGDTGELFF. CDR3 DNA sequence: TGTGCCAGCCGAACGGCGGGGGACACCGGGGAGCTGTTTTTT.

The V gene is TRBV21-1, the J gene TRBJ2-1; TRBD1, the table's D call, was not compared with the DNA. TRBV21-1 is assigned pseudogene status. This CDR3 is 12 amino acids long. For the CDR3, the DNA is TGTGCCAGCAGCCTTAGGGGCAATGAGCAGTTCTTC. Its translation is CASSLRGNEQFF.

The chain couples TRBV2 to TRBJ2-7; 9 nucleotides agree with TRBD1. The CDR3 runs 15 residues. The germline gives CDR1 SNHLY, CDR2 FYNNEI. V shed 6 bases, J shed 6 bases, and the junction held 12 bases outside the gene matches. The CDR3 loop reads CASRGAGQGRSEQYF. CDR3 nucleotide sequence: TGTGCCAGCAGGGGGGCGGGACAGGGTCGGAGCGAGCAGTACTTC.